Here is one T cell receptor beta chain with its context. The cohort comprised adults aged about 18 to 100 years residing in 20 to 30 US areas. Cohort placement rested on clinical history that participants reported themselves. These data are taken from a study of blood T cell repertoires in COVID-19. In the study overall: The study drew acute and convalescent COVID-19 samples from the United States, Italy and Spain.

This CDR3 region has 14 residues. Germline V gene data show CDR1 as GTSNPN and CDR2 as SVGIG (reference sequence). Trimming left V 4 bases short and J 5 bases short, with 12 bases between. Original data processing: Reference gene primer amplification gave nucleated cell count estimates. Measured with immunoSEQ multiplex PCR; TCRdb has only the in-frame clones, and not every one. From that table come the V and J calls and clone size; the DNA was used to work out D and trimming. The data show some 300,000 clones, roughly 87% seen once. This rearrangement joins TRBV30 to TRBJ1-6; the D is unclear. The sequence derives from a woman under 40 who had recovered from COVID-19. Sequenced input: PBMCs or T cells enriched from blood (not recorded which). The CDR3 loop reads CAWKVGRDNSPLHF. The CDR3 DNA is TGTGCCTGGAAGGTCGGGAGAGATAATTCACCCCTCCACTTT.